Listed below are T cell receptor beta chains from one sample, sequenced in a study of cytomegalovirus exposure and HLA in healthy donors. Clones were sequenced by immunoSEQ multiplex PCR, and TCRdb holds only the in-frame ones, with some missing. The data contain some 120,000 clones, about 8.5% of them singletons. The sequenced sample consisted of PBMCs. These receptor sequences come from a man aged 35-49 years in good health and CMV-seronegative. Both conserved end residues are trimmed from each CDR3.

j_call v_call cdr3_aa
TRBJ2-6 TRBV5-4 ASSLAGGSGANVLT
TRBJ2-7 TRBV19 ASSTRTGGKDEQY
TRBJ2-7 TRBV30 AWSAGTSGYEQY
TRBJ2-7 TRBV5-3 ARSLGTGALEEQY
TRBJ2-2 TRBV7-9 ASSLGGPDGELF
TRBJ2-5 TRBV14 ASRRTGQETQY
TRBJ2-7 TRBV18 ASSTGTGTYEQY
TRBJ1-1 TRBV5-1 ASSLDPGSKAEAF
TRBJ2-2 TRBV7-6 ASSLRTGIGVPGELF
TRBJ1-6 TRBV6-1 ASSGDRVINSPLH
TRBJ1-1 TRBV5-1 ASSLGTGVADTEAF
TRBJ2-3 TRBV19 ASRTSGGDTQY